The 16 T cell receptor beta chains below all came from one sample that was sequenced in a study of cytomegalovirus exposure and HLA in healthy donors. Use of 60 Vbeta and 13 Jbeta primers characterized the PCR. TCRdb's copy holds only in-frame clones and misses some; the assay was immunoSEQ multiplex PCR. The sample has roughly 150,000 clones, roughly 80% seen once. Material for sequencing was PBMCs. These receptors originate from a woman in her forties in good health and CMV-seropositive.

The chain recombines TRBV7-9 with TRBJ1-2, with D hard to call. The CDR3 is 14 amino acids. Germline loops: CDR1 SEHNR, CDR2 FQNEAQ (reference sequence). V lost 5 bases to trimming and J lost 9 bases, with 19 bases between them. CDR3 amino acids: CASSPMPRVPRYTF. In DNA form, the CDR3 reads TGTGCCAGCAGCCCCATGCCACGGGTTCCACGCTACACCTTC.

V is TRBV2 and J is TRBJ2-7, with D possibly matching TRBD2 (6 bases). The CDR3 sequence is 13 residues long. Germline V CDR1 and CDR2: SNHLY, FYNNEI. V was clipped by 8 bases and J by 2 bases, with 13 bases between them. This CDR3 reads CASGAERAYEQYF. CDR3 sequence (DNA): TGTGCCAGCGGGGCAGAGCGGGCCTACGAGCAGTACTTC.

This sequence joins TRBV9 and TRBJ1-2, with 7 bases fitting TRBD1. In germline, CDR1 is SGDLS, CDR2 YYNGEE. The CDR3 loop spans 13 amino acids. Trimming at V came to 3 bases and at J to 3 bases, leaving 2 bases not matched to a gene. CDR3 in DNA: TGTGCCAGCAGCGAGGGGACAGACTATGGCTACACCTTC. Its translation: CASSEGTDYGYTF. Full variable domain (missing parts from reference TRBV9 and TRBJ1-2): DSGVTQTPKHLITATGQRVTLRCSPRSGDLSVYWYQQSLDQGLQFLIQYYNGEERAKGNILERFSAQQFPDLHSELNLSSLELGDSALYFCASSEGTDYGYTFGSGTRLTVV.

The chain carries TRBV19 and TRBJ1-4; no clear D gene. Trimming stripped 4 bases from V and 10 bases from J, with 16 bases between. The CDR3 length is 14 residues. Germline CDR1 and CDR2: LNHDA and SQIVND (reference sequence). CDR3 DNA sequence: TGTGCCAGTAGTAGCACCAACGGACTGGGAAAACTGTTTTTT. Its translation: CASSSTNGLGKLFF.

This chain connects TRBV5-1 to TRBJ1-3; D gene ambiguous. Trimming removed 4 bases at V and 3 bases at J, with 14 bases between. Germline CDR1 SGHRS, CDR2 YFSETQ. The CDR3 runs to 15 residues. The CDR3 DNA sequence: TGCGCCAGCAGCGCCGCGGGAGGAGATGGAAACACCATATATTTT. This codes for CASSAAGGDGNTIYF.

V usage is TRBV5-1 and J usage is TRBJ2-3; the D is unclear. Germline V gene data show CDR1 as SGHRS and CDR2 as YFSETQ. This CDR3 region has 14 residues. V was pared by 0 bases and J by 6 bases, with 11 bases between. CDR3 bases: TGCGCCAGCAGCTTGGGGCAGACAAGGGATACGCAGTATTTT. It specifies CASSLGQTRDTQYF.

The chain is built from TRBV7-8 and TRBJ2-3; the match to TRBD2 covers 10 bases. The junction had 3 bases not matched to a gene; V was cut back by 4 bases and J by 5 bases. The CDR3 runs to 14 residues. Per germline, CDR1 SGHVS and CDR2 FQNEAQ. The CDR3 region is CASSWSGGGDTQYF. The DNA of the CDR3 is TGTGCCAGCAGCTGGAGCGGGGGGGGAGATACGCAGTATTTT.

This rearrangement joins TRBV7-2 to TRBJ2-3, with D uncertain. V was pared by 1 base and J by 8 bases, with 13 bases between. This CDR3 is 14 amino acids long. CDR1 and CDR2 from the germline V gene are SGHTA and FQGNSA. CDR3 sequence (DNA): TGTGCCAGCAGCTTAGGCGCGCCGGCAGGTACGCAGTATTTT. Translating gives CASSLGAPAGTQYF.

The chain uses TRBV5-5 and TRBJ2-7; D unresolved. The CDR3 runs to 14 residues. Germline assignment: CDR1 SGHKS and CDR2 YYEKEE (reference sequence). Trimming left V 0 bases short and J 3 bases short, with 10 bases between. DNA for the CDR3: TGTGCCAGCAGCTTGGAGGCTTACAGCTACGAGCAGTACTTC. Translating it yields CASSLEAYSYEQYF.

The chain joins TRBV6-5 to TRBJ2-7; D unclear. V shed 7 bases and J shed 0 bases, with 13 bases lying between them. CDR1 MNHEY and CDR2 SVGAGI come from the germline V gene. The CDR3 totals 14 residues. The CDR3, as DNA: TGTGCCAGCAAAAGAGCGTCGAGCTCCTACGAGCAGTACTTC. Its translation: CASKRASSSYEQYF.

The rearrangement uses TRBV30 and TRBJ2-2, with D perhaps matching TRBD1 (6 bases). CDR3 length: 14 residues. V lost 1 base to trimming and J lost 1 base, with 7 bases between them. Germline CDR1 reads GTSNPN; CDR2 reads SVGIG (reference sequence). The DNA for the CDR3 is TGTGCCTGGAGTGAGACAGGGAACACCGGGGAGCTGTTTTTT. Protein product: CAWSETGNTGELFF.

V usage is TRBV5-4 and J usage is TRBJ2-7, with 11 bases lining up with TRBD2. Trimming cost V 4 bases and J 1 base; bases outside gene matches: 7. CDR1 SGHNT and CDR2 YYREEE come from the germline V gene (reference sequence). The CDR3 is 16 residues long. The CDR3 region has the DNA TGTGCCAGCAGCCCAACTAGCGGGGGAACTTCCTACGAGCAGTACTTC. This codes for CASSPTSGGTSYEQYF. The full variable domain, rest sourced from reference TRBV5-4 and TRBJ2-7, is ETGVTQSPTHLIKTRGQQVTLRCSSQSGHNTVSWYQQALGQGPQFIFQYYREEENGRGNFPPRFSGLQFPNYSSELNVNALELDDSALYLCASSPTSGGTSYEQYFGPGTRLTVT.

Only one count was recorded for this clone. The genes are TRBV30 and TRBJ1-6; the D is unclear. Germline values: CDR1 GTSNPN, CDR2 SVGIG (reference sequence). Trimming cost V 5 bases and J 7 bases, with 9 bases left between them. This CDR3 spans 12 amino acids. This CDR3 is CAWGRENSPLHF. In DNA, the CDR3 is TGTGCCTGGGGACGGGAAAATTCACCCCTCCACTTT.

This clone has a handful of counts. The gene calls are TRBV19 and TRBJ2-7, with D possibly matching TRBD2 (6 bases). The CDR3 covers 14 residues. Trimming shortened V by 5 bases and J by 3 bases, and 14 bases separated the two germline ends. Germline V gives CDR1 LNHDA, CDR2 SQIVND (reference sequence). The CDR3 DNA reads as TGTGCCAGTAGTGCGGGGACTCAAAACTACGAGCAGTACTTC. It yields the protein CASSAGTQNYEQYF.

This clone was found a few times. This chain connects TRBV6-5 to TRBJ2-1; TRBD2 aligns across 11 bases. The V and J ends lost 4 bases and 6 bases, in that order; junction bases with no gene match: 5. The germline V gene encodes CDR1 MNHEY and CDR2 SVGAGI. This CDR3 is 15 amino acids long. CDR3 DNA sequence: TGTGCCAGCAGTTTGACTAGCGGGGTAACCAATGAGCAGTTCTTC. Its protein product is CASSLTSGVTNEQFF.

The CDR3 DNA sequence: TGTGCCAGTAGATCGACGGGAGGGTTAGATACGCAGTATTTT. The encoded protein is CASRSTGGLDTQYF. The chain joins TRBV19 to TRBJ2-3, with 8 bases matching TRBD2. The ends lost 6 bases at V and 5 bases at J; junction bases unmatched: 7. This CDR3 comprises 14 residues. Per the germline V gene, CDR1 is LNHDA and CDR2 is SQIVND (reference sequence).